This TCR beta chain was recovered during a study of chronic HIV infection and antiretroviral therapy. One entry per CDR3 protein, called by TCRdb with MiXCR from the 5' RACE reads. The sample carries more than 40,000 distinct CDR3 sequences, roughly 19% recorded once. This CDR3 region has 12 residues. Per the germline V gene, CDR1 is SQVTM and CDR2 is ANQGSEA. J lost 6 bases, V lost 7 bases, and 8 bases had no gene match. The rearrangement uses TRBV29-1 and TRBJ1-2; 7 positions agree with TRBD1. This TCR was recovered from an adult who had HIV and had not received antiretroviral therapy, or was an uninfected healthy control (not recorded which). The sequenced material came from peripheral blood. The CDR3 protein is CSANRGLHGYTF. DNA for the CDR3: TGCAGCGCGAACAGGGGATTGCATGGCTACACCTTC.